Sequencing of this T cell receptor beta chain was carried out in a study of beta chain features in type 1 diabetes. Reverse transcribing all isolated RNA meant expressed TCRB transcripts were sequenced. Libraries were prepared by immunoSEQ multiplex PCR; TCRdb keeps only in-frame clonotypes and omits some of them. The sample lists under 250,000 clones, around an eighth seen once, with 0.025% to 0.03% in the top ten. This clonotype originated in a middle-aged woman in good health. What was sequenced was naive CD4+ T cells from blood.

The CDR3 nucleotides read TGTGCCAGCAGCCTCCTACCACCCCAGGGCTCCGAGCAGTACTTC. Residues: CASSLLPPQGSEQYF. This chain uses TRBV7-2 with TRBJ2-7; possible D gene TRBD1, 5 bases. V lost 5 bases, J lost 6 bases, and 20 bases lay in between. The CDR3 is 15 residues long. Germline CDR1 reads SGHTA; CDR2 reads FQGNSA.